These T cell receptor beta chains were read from a single sample in a study of blood T cell repertoires in COVID-19. Using immunoSEQ multiplex PCR, the repertoire was profiled, and TCRdb retains in-frame clones only, with some absent. The profile covers approximately 300,000 clones, with 75% to 90% appearing a single time and roughly 5.1% taken by the ten largest. The sequencing sample was made of peripheral blood. These receptors were taken from a man aged 35-49 years with acute or convalescent COVID-19. Each CDR3 is given with its conserved first and last residue. The order of the fields is J gene, clone size, V gene, CDR3 protein. The listing skips clone size in some rows; elsewhere it reads once, few, many or a size class.

>TRBJ2-7|NA|TRBV6-5
CASTPTWSRGHEQYF
>TRBJ2-5|NA|TRBV19
CASRDASGRRGAQYF
>TRBJ1-5|NA|TRBV12-3/TRBV12-4
CASREDSNQPQHF
>TRBJ1-6|NA|TRBV3-1/TRBV3-2
CASSQDWAGDSPLHF
>TRBJ2-2|NA|TRBV5-1
CASSFEGAGELFF
>TRBJ2-2|few|TRBV11-3
CASSLGQGAGELFF
>TRBJ1-1|NA|TRBV6-5
CASSYGQYAEAFF
>TRBJ2-3|NA|TRBV3-1/TRBV3-2
CASSPWTSGGSDTQYF
>TRBJ1-5|few|TRBV19
CASMTAYSNQPQHF
>TRBJ2-3|once|TRBV10-3
CAISVRASEAGDTQYF
>TRBJ1-2|NA|TRBV11-2
CASSLDPPLDRKGYTF
>TRBJ2-1|once|TRBV19
CASSLRGGNGYNEQFF
>TRBJ2-2|NA|TRBV24-1
CATSDPGQGAWTGELFF
>TRBJ1-1|few|TRBV6-5
CASSYKGMNTEAFF
>TRBJ2-3|NA|TRBV5-1
CASSVTGGYTDTQYF
>TRBJ1-1|NA|TRBV6-5
CASSKPGQNTEAFF
>TRBJ1-1|NA|TRBV9
CASKPQGALGTEAFF